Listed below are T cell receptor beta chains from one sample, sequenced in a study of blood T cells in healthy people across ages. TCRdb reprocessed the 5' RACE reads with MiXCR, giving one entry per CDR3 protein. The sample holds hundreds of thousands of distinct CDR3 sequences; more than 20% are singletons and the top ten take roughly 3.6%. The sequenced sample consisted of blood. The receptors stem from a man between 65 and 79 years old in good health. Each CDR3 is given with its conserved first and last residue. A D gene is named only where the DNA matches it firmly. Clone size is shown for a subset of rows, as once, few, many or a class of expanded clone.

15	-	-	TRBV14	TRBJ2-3	TGTGCCAGCAGCGGAAGGAGTCAACTACCCGATACGCAGTATTTT	CASSGRSQLPDTQYF
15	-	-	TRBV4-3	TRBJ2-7	TGCGCCAGCAGCCAAGCATGGGGTGACTCCTACGAGCAGTACTTC	CASSQAWGDSYEQYF
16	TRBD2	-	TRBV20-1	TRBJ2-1	TGCAGTGCTAGAGGTCTTAGCGGGCGATCTTCCAATGAGCAGTTCTTC	CSARGLSGRSSNEQFF
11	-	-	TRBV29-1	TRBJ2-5	TGCAGCGTTGCCAGTGAAGAGACCCAGTACTTC	CSVASEETQYF
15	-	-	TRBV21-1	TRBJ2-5	TGTGCCAGCAGCAAAGAGCTACGGGGGGAAGAGACCCAGTACTTC	CASSKELRGEETQYF
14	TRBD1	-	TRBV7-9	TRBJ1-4	TGTGCCAGCAGCCTGACAGGGCCCCGTGAAAAACTGTTTTTT	CASSLTGPREKLFF
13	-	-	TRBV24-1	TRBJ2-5	TGTGCCACCAGTGATGACCCCAGGGGGACCCAGTACTTC	CATSDDPRGTQYF
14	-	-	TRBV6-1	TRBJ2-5	TGTGCCAGCAGTGAGTTTACCGAACAAGGGACCCAGTACTTC	CASSEFTEQGTQYF
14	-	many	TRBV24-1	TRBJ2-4	TGTGCCACCAGTGATTTGCGAGAGGGGGACATTCAGTACTTC	CATSDLREGDIQYF
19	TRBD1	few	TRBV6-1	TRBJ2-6	TGTGCCAGTTCACGGGACCCGGACAGGGGATCCTCTGGGGCCAACGTCCTGACTTTC	CASSRDPDRGSSGANVLTF
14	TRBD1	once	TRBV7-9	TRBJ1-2	TGTGCCAGCAGCTTACTGACAGGGGAGGAGGGCTACACCTTC	CASSLLTGEEGYTF
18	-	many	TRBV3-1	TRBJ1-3	TGTGCCAGCAGCCAAGGGCCAGGGGCGTCCCTCTCTGGAAACACCATATATTTT	CASSQGPGASLSGNTIYF
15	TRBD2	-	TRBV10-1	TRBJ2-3	TGCGCCAGCAGTGAGTCAACTAGCGGAACAGATACGCAGTATTTT	CASSESTSGTDTQYF
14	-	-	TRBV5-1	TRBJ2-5	TGCGCCAGCAGACGACAACAGGGTGGAGAGACCCAGTACTTC	CASRRQQGGETQYF
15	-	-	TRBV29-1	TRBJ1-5	TGCAGCGCTTCGTCCGGGACAACTAGCAATCAGCCCCAGCATTTT	CSASSGTTSNQPQHF
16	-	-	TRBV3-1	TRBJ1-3	TGTGCCAGCAGCTTCTCGCGGGGAAAAAGTGGAAACACCGTATATTTT	CASSFSRGKSGNTVYF
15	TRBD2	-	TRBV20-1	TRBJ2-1	TGCAGTGCTGGCAAGCTAGCGGTTGGGTACAATGAGCAGTTCTTC	CSAGKLAVGYNEQFF
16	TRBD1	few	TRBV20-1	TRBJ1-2	TGCAGTGCTAGAGAAATTCCAACGGACAGGGTCCATGGCTACACCTTC	CSAREIPTDRVHGYTF
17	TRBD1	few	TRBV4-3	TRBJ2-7	TGCGCCAGCAGCCAAGATCTTTTTGGCAGGGGGTGGTACGAGCAGTGCTTC	CASSQDLFGRGWYEQCF
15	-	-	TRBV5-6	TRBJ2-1	TGTGCCAGCAGCTTGCGCGGGACCTCCTACAATGAGCAGTTCTTC	CASSLRGTSYNEQFF
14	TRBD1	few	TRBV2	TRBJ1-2	TGTGCCAGCAGTGCCGACAGGGACCAGGATGGCTACACCTTC	CASSADRDQDGYTF
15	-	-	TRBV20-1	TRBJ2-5	TGCAGTGCTAGAGATCCTGGGGGGCCTCAGGAGACCCAGTACTTC	CSARDPGGPQETQYF
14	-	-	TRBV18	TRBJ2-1	TGTGCCAGCTCACCACCGACTAGTACCAATGAGCAGTTCTTC	CASSPPTSTNEQFF
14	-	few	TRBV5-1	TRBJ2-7	TGCGCCAGCAGCTTGGGCCAGTCCCCCTACGAGCAGTACTTC	CASSLGQSPYEQYF
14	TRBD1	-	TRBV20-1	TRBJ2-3	TGCAGTGTACCGGACAGGGGGAGGACAGATACGCAGTATTTT	CSVPDRGRTDTQYF
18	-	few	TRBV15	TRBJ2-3	TGTGCCACCAGCAGAGATCTTGTGAGCGTAAAGAGCACAGATACGCAGTATTTT	CATSRDLVSVKSTDTQYF
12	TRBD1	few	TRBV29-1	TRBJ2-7	TGCAGCGCCTCGGACAGGGGGCACGAGCAGTACTTC	CSASDRGHEQYF
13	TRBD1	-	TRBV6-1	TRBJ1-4	TGTGCGAGCAGCAGTCCAGGGGGCGGAAAACTGTTTTTT	CASSSPGGGKLFF
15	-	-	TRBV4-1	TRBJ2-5	TGCGCCAGCAGCCTTTCGGGGTCCCCAGGAGAGACCCAGTACTTC	CASSLSGSPGETQYF
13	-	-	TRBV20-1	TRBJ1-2	TGCAGTGCCCCGCAAGAGGGGAACTATGGCTACACCTTC	CSAPQEGNYGYTF
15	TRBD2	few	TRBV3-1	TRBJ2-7	TGTGCCAGCAGCCCCAGGACTAGCGGGAGGGTCGAGCAGTACTTC	CASSPRTSGRVEQYF
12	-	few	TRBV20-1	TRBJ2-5	TGCAGTGCTAGATCAGGGACAGAGACCCAGTACTTC	CSARSGTETQYF
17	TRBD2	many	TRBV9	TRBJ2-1	TGTGCCAGCAGCCAAGGACTAGCGGGAGGGTGGTACAATGAGCAGTTCTTC	CASSQGLAGGWYNEQFF
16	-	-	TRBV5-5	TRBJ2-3	TGTGCCAGCAGCTTGGAGCGGCGGCTCCGCACAGATACGCAGTATTTT	CASSLERRLRTDTQYF
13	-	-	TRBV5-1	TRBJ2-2	TGCGCCAGCAGCTTTTCAGTAACCGGGGAGCTGTTTTTT	CASSFSVTGELFF
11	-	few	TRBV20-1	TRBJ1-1	TGCAGTGCTAGACAGAACACTGAGGCTTTCTTT	CSARQNTEAFF
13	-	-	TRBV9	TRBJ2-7	TGTGCCAGCAGCCCTCCGAGTCCCTACGAGCAGTACTTC	CASSPPSPYEQYF
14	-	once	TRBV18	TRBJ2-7	TGTGCCAGCTCACGAGAAGAGTTGTCCTACGAGCAGTACTTC	CASSREELSYEQYF
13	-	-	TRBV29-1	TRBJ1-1	TGCAGCGTTGAAGGACGGCAGAACACTGAAGCTTTCTTT	CSVEGRQNTEAFF
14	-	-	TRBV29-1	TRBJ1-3	TGCAGCGTTGAAGTCCCGGGTATATCGGACACCATATATTTT	CSVEVPGISDTIYF
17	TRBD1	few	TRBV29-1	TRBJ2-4	TGCAGCGTTGCAGCCGGGACAGGGGGATTTGACAAAAGCATTCAGTACTTC	CSVAAGTGGFDKSIQYF
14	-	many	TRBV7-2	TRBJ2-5	TGTGCCAGCAGCCAGCCGGGGATGGTGGAGACCCAGTACTTC	CASSQPGMVETQYF
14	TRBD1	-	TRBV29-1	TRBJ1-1	TGCAGCGCTCGGGACAGGGGGATCAAGACTGAAGCTTTCTTT	CSARDRGIKTEAFF
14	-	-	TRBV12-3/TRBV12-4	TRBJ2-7	TGTGCCAGCAGTTCATGGGACGGCTCCTACGAGCAGTACTTC	CASSSWDGSYEQYF
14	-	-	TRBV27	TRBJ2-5	TGTGCCAGCAGTTTCTGGGCCAGCCAAGAGACCCAGTACTTC	CASSFWASQETQYF
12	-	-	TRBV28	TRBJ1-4	TGTGCCAGCAGTTTAGCTAGGGAAAAACTGTTTTTT	CASSLAREKLFF
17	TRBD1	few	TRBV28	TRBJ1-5	TGTGCCAGCAGTTCACCCTCGACAGGGATTAGCAATCAGCCCCAGCATTTT	CASSSPSTGISNQPQHF